The 3 T cell receptor beta chains presented below share a single source sample, sequenced in a study of blood T cells in healthy people across ages. For the second PCR, which ran for about 6 to 11 cycles, a sample-barcoded 5' primer and a J-beta primer mix were used. TCRdb reanalysed the 5' RACE reads using MiXCR and keeps one entry per CDR3 protein. The data contain approximately 2,000,000 distinct CDR3 sequences, around 40% of them seen just once; the ten biggest clones take up 23%. The sequencing sample was made of blood. These receptors all stem from a human donor in good health.

This clonotype has a handful of counts. The genes are TRBV4-2 and TRBJ2-3; TRBD1 or TRBD2 may be the D gene (5 bases each). Germline V gene sequence: CDR1 LGHNA, CDR2 YNFKEQ. The V end was cut by 1 base, the J end by 2 bases, with 10 bases between. This CDR3 is built from 15 residues. CDR3 region: CASSQGDGLTDTQYF. CDR3 nucleotides: TGTGCCAGCAGCCAAGGGGACGGTCTCACAGATACGCAGTATTTT.

V and J are TRBV7-9 and TRBJ2-3, with D possibly TRBD2 on 6 matching bases. CDR1 is SEHNR and CDR2 is FQNEAQ in the germline V gene (reference sequence). The CDR3 covers 15 residues. Trimming pared 5 bases from V and 6 bases from J, leaving 18 bases between. Written as DNA, the CDR3 is TGTGCCAGCAGCCTTGGGGAGGAGACTCGGGATACGCAGTATTTT. This gives the protein CASSLGEETRDTQYF.

This clonotype came up a few times. The chain is built from TRBV12-3 or TRBV12-4 and TRBJ1-4, with no clear D. The CDR3 is made up of 13 amino acids. V gave up 5 bases and J gave up 3 bases, with 7 bases separating them. The CDR3 DNA sequence: TGTGCCAGCAGTATCAGTCCTAATGAAAAACTGTTTTTT. Translation gives CASSISPNEKLFF.